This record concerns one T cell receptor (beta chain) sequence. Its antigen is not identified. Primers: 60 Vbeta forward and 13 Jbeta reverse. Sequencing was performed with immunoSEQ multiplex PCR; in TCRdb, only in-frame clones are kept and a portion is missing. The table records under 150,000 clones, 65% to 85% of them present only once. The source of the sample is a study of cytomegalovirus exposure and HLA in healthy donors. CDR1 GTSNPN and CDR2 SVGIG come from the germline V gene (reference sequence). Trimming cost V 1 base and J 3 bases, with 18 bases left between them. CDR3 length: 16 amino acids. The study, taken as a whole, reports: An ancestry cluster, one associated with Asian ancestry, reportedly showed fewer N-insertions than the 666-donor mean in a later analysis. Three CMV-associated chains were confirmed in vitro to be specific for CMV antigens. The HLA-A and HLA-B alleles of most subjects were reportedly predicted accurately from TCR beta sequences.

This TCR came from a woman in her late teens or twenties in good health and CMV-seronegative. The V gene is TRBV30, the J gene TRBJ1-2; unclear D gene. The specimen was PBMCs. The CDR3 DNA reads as TGTGCCTGGAGTGGCCCCTTAAATATGCCGGACTATGGCTACACCTTC. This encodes CAWSGPLNMPDYGYTF.